This TCR beta chain was recorded in a study of blood T cell repertoires in COVID-19. The CDR3 loop spans 15 amino acids. Trimming stripped 6 bases from V and 2 bases from J, with 17 bases between. Germline loops: CDR1 MDHEN, CDR2 SYDVKM. Sequenced by immunoSEQ multiplex PCR; TCRdb stores in-frame clones only, minus some. The sample includes 200,000 to 250,000 clones, around 83% seen only once; the top ten take roughly 1.3%. This chain uses TRBV28 with TRBJ2-7; D unresolved. This clonotype was obtained from a woman in her 40s with acute COVID-19. The sample taken for sequencing was PBMCs or T cells enriched from blood (not recorded which). The chain's CDR3 is CASRSQTGWPYEQYF. The CDR3 bases are TGTGCCAGCAGATCTCAGACTGGGTGGCCCTACGAGCAGTACTTC.